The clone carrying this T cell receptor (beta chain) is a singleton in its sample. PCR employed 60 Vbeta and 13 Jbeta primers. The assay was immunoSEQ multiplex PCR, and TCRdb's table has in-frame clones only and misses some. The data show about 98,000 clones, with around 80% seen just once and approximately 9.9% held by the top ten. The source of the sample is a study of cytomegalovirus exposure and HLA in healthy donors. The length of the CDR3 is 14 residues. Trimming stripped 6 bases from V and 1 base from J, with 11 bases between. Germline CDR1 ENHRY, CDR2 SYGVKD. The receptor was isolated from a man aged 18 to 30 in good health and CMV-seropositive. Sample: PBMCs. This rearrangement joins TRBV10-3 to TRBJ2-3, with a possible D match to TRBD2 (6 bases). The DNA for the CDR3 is TGTGCCATCAGACACCGGGAGCGCACAGATACGCAGTATTTT. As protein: CAIRHRERTDTQYF.